This T cell receptor beta chain appears in the sequencing data of a study of cytomegalovirus exposure and HLA in healthy donors. Whole-study findings and limits: HLA allele associations emerged for about 16,000 TCR beta sequences in a later analysis, at 0.05 false discovery rate.

In the PCR, 60 Vbeta and 13 Jbeta primers were used. Profiled with immunoSEQ multiplex PCR; TCRdb holds only in-frame clones, not every one. The sample holds about 170,000 clones, about three quarters seen once. The CDR3 length is 14 residues. V gave up 5 bases and J gave up 7 bases; unmatched junction bases: 5. Germline-derived CDR1 and CDR2 are SGHVS and FNYEAQ. Remarks on this clone: Its antigen is still unknown.

The TCR sequence derives from a woman between 45 and 65 years old in good health and CMV-seropositive. V usage is TRBV7-6 and J usage is TRBJ1-6; 7 bases agree with TRBD1. Material: PBMCs. The CDR3 spells CASSRGTVNSPLHF. CDR3 nucleotide sequence: TGTGCCAGCAGCCGCGGGACAGTCAATTCACCCCTCCACTTT.